A selection of T cell receptor beta chains follows, all from one sample in a study of molecular identifiers for immune sequencing clone quantification. Each CDR3 protein gets one entry after TCRdb re-called the PCR reads with MiXCR. This sample has about 500,000 distinct CDR3 sequences; about a fifth occur once, and the top ten carry about 0.8%. The sequenced sample consisted of naive CD8+ T cells from blood, with Jurkat cell RNA spiked in. These receptors all come from a human donor in good health. Some libraries in this study had Jurkat cell RNA spiked in. Each CDR3 is given with its conserved first and last residue. The D gene is left open where the match is weak. Rows give clone size only sometimes, using once, few, many, or a class for an expanded clone.

V,size,J,D,CDR3,DNA
TRBV19,few,TRBJ2-1,NA,CASSIIQGNEQFF,TGTGCCAGTAGTATAATCCAGGGGAATGAGCAGTTCTTC
TRBV24-1,NA,TRBJ1-1,NA,CATSGSRAEAFF,TGTGCCACCAGTGGGAGTAGGGCTGAAGCTTTCTTT
TRBV7-2,few,TRBJ1-3,TRBD1,CASSLGDSRNTIYF,TGTGCCAGCAGCTTAGGGGACAGCCGAAACACCATATATTTT
TRBV5-1,NA,TRBJ2-7,TRBD1,CASMTEGQGAYEQYF,TGCGCCAGCATGACGGAAGGACAGGGAGCCTACGAGCAGTACTTC
TRBV5-6,many,TRBJ2-5,TRBD2,CASSFGLAGGPQETQYF,TGTGCCAGCAGCTTTGGACTAGCGGGAGGGCCCCAAGAGACCCAGTACTTC
TRBV29-1,many,TRBJ2-5,NA,CSVEGGSETQYF,TGCAGCGTTGAGGGGGGCTCAGAGACCCAGTACTTC
TRBV25-1,few,TRBJ1-6,TRBD1,CASSELETGRSPLHF,TGTGCCAGCAGTGAATTAGAGACAGGGAGATCACCCCTCCACTTT
TRBV4-3,NA,TRBJ2-7,NA,CASSQQQGTYEQYF,TGCGCCAGCAGCCAACAACAGGGAACCTACGAGCAGTACTTC
TRBV6-1,NA,TRBJ2-1,TRBD2,CASKFLAGGDIEQFF,TGTGCCAGCAAATTTCTAGCGGGAGGGGATATTGAGCAGTTCTTC
TRBV15,few,TRBJ1-1,NA,CATSNDMTEAFF,TGTGCCACCAGCAATGACATGACAGAAGCTTTCTTT
TRBV20-1,NA,TRBJ2-7,NA,CSASAGNSYEQYF,TGCAGTGCTAGTGCGGGGAACTCCTACGAGCAGTACTTC
TRBV27,few,TRBJ2-7,NA,CASSFYAGAPYEQYF,TGTGCCAGCAGTTTTTACGCGGGGGCCCCCTACGAGCAGTACTTC
TRBV6-2/TRBV6-3,many,TRBJ2-4,TRBD2,CASSLTGLHKNIQYF,TGTGCCAGCAGTCTAACGGGACTACACAAAAACATTCAGTACTTC
TRBV25-1,NA,TRBJ2-3,TRBD2,CASRLAGAEDTQYF,TGTGCCAGCAGACTAGCGGGAGCGGAAGATACGCAGTATTTT
TRBV19,few,TRBJ1-2,NA,CASRGGDGYTF,TGTGCCAGTAGAGGAGGTGATGGCTACACCTTC
TRBV4-2,few,TRBJ2-3,TRBD2,CASSPNFGLAGDTDTQYF,TGTGCCAGCAGCCCGAACTTCGGACTAGCGGGAGACACAGATACGCAGTATTTT
TRBV15,NA,TRBJ2-7,TRBD1,CATSRAETGGSYEQYF,TGTGCCACCAGCAGAGCCGAGACAGGGGGTTCCTACGAGCAGTACTTC
TRBV7-9,NA,TRBJ2-5,TRBD2,CASSLDWGNSGDQETQYF,TGTGCCAGCAGCTTAGATTGGGGAAATAGCGGGGACCAAGAGACCCAGTACTTC
TRBV7-2,many,TRBJ2-3,TRBD1,CASSFSGGEDTQYF,TGTGCCAGCAGCTTTTCAGGGGGAGAAGATACGCAGTATTTT
TRBV9,few,TRBJ2-3,NA,CASSVAGRSTDTQYF,TGTGCCAGCAGCGTTGCAGGGAGAAGCACAGATACGCAGTATTTT
TRBV27,few,TRBJ2-7,NA,CASSYSGAGEQYF,TGTGCCAGCAGTTATTCGGGGGCGGGCGAGCAGTACTTC
TRBV25-1,NA,TRBJ2-7,NA,CAVGTTLGYEQYF,TGTGCCGTCGGGACAACCCTCGGATACGAGCAGTACTTC
TRBV20-1,many,TRBJ2-7,NA,CSARGRTSSYEQYF,TGCAGTGCTAGAGGTCGGACGAGTTCCTACGAGCAGTACTTC
TRBV12-3/TRBV12-4,NA,TRBJ1-1,NA,CASSPGGVHTEAFF,TGTGCCAGCAGCCCTGGGGGGGTTCACACTGAAGCTTTCTTT
TRBV6-2/TRBV6-3,many,TRBJ2-3,TRBD2,CASSYSPSGRAARQYF,TGTGCCAGCAGTTACTCACCTAGCGGGAGGGCCGCTCGGCAGTATTTT
TRBV7-7,many,TRBJ2-3,NA,CASSLAPGADTQYF,TGTGCTAGCAGCTTAGCCCCCGGGGCCGATACGCAGTATTTT
TRBV27,many,TRBJ2-7,NA,CASSLQGGFEQYF,TGTGCCAGCAGTTTACAGGGGGGCTTCGAGCAGTACTTC
TRBV12-3/TRBV12-4,many,TRBJ2-3,NA,CASGEHASTDTQYF,TGTGCCAGCGGCGAGCATGCTAGCACAGATACGCAGTATTTT
TRBV20-1,few,TRBJ2-3,TRBD2,CSARPRTSGGADTQYF,TGCAGTGCTAGACCCCGGACTAGCGGGGGGGCAGATACGCAGTATTTT
TRBV2,NA,TRBJ2-7,TRBD1,CASSEPGGGVPEQYF,TGTGCCAGCAGTGAACCAGGGGGCGGGGTTCCCGAGCAGTACTTC
TRBV6-5,NA,TRBJ2-7,TRBD2,CASSYSAWREGPTEQYF,TGTGCCAGCAGTTACTCGGCGTGGCGGGAGGGCCCAACCGAGCAGTACTTC
TRBV5-6,few,TRBJ1-5,NA,CASSISDSSNQPQHF,TGTGCCAGCAGCATCTCAGACAGCAGCAATCAGCCCCAGCATTTT
TRBV6-6,many,TRBJ2-4,NA,CASSYSGFVNIQYF,TGTGCCAGCAGTTACTCCGGATTCGTAAACATTCAGTACTTC
TRBV27,few,TRBJ1-1,NA,CASSLSGGVWDTEAFF,TGTGCCAGCAGTTTATCGGGGGGCGTTTGGGACACTGAAGCTTTCTTT
TRBV7-9,many,TRBJ1-2,NA,CASSPPDTQNYGYTF,TGTGCCAGCAGCCCACCGGACACCCAAAACTATGGCTACACCTTC
TRBV6-5,many,TRBJ1-1,TRBD1,CASSYSTTGVNTEAFF,TGTGCCAGCAGTTACTCAACGACAGGGGTAAACACTGAAGCTTTCTTT
TRBV29-1,many,TRBJ2-5,NA,CSVEGTRRSQETQYF,TGCAGCGTTGAGGGTACGCGCAGAAGCCAAGAGACCCAGTACTTC
TRBV29-1,few,TRBJ2-1,TRBD2,CSVGARLAGSYNEQFF,TGCAGCGTTGGGGCTCGACTAGCGGGTTCCTACAATGAGCAGTTCTTC
TRBV20-1,NA,TRBJ1-5,NA,CSAGTEWGNQPQHF,TGCAGTGCTGGAACAGAGTGGGGCAATCAGCCCCAGCATTTT
TRBV6-5,NA,TRBJ1-2,NA,CASSYGQGLAYGYTF,TGTGCCAGCAGTTACGGGCAGGGGCTGGCCTATGGCTACACCTTC
TRBV4-1,many,TRBJ2-3,TRBD2,CASSQTLAGATDTQYF,TGCGCCAGCAGCCAAACATTAGCGGGGGCCACAGATACGCAGTATTTT
TRBV4-2,few,TRBJ2-5,NA,CASSQDWSSMVQETQYF,TGTGCCAGCAGCCAAGACTGGTCTAGCATGGTCCAAGAGACCCAGTACTTC
TRBV5-6,NA,TRBJ2-2,NA,CASRGEQGSDTGELFF,TGTGCCAGCAGGGGTGAACAGGGTTCTGACACCGGGGAGCTGTTTTTT
TRBV6-6,NA,TRBJ1-1,NA,CASSTQGPSLMNTEAFF,TGTGCCAGCAGTACTCAGGGACCCTCTCTTATGAACACTGAAGCTTTCTTT
TRBV19,NA,TRBJ2-1,TRBD2,CASSNWEGPYNEQFF,TGTGCCAGTAGTAATTGGGAGGGCCCTTACAATGAGCAGTTCTTC
TRBV4-3,NA,TRBJ2-7,NA,CASSQARDGYEQYF,TGCGCCAGCAGCCAGGCCCGGGACGGCTACGAGCAGTACTTC
TRBV16,many,TRBJ1-5,TRBD1,CASSQGQELSNQPQHF,TGTGCCAGCAGCCAAGGACAGGAGCTTAGCAATCAGCCCCAGCATTTT
TRBV6-2/TRBV6-3,many,TRBJ2-7,NA,CASSRERYEQYF,TGTGCCAGCAGTCGAGAGAGATACGAGCAGTACTTC
TRBV18,NA,TRBJ2-1,NA,CASSPVMGEDEQFF,TGTGCCAGCTCACCGGTAATGGGGGAAGATGAGCAGTTCTTC
TRBV7-9,few,TRBJ2-7,NA,CASSLAETGTYEQYF,TGTGCCAGCAGCTTAGCAGAGACAGGAACCTACGAGCAGTACTTC
TRBV3-1,few,TRBJ2-5,NA,CASSQGGALQETQYF,TGTGCCAGCAGCCAAGGAGGGGCGCTACAAGAGACCCAGTACTTC
TRBV12-3/TRBV12-4,NA,TRBJ2-3,TRBD1,CASRGSWDRATDTQYF,TGTGCCAGCAGGGGATCGTGGGACAGGGCTACAGATACGCAGTATTTT
TRBV19,NA,TRBJ2-7,TRBD1,CASSGGQGPFNEQYF,TGTGCCAGTAGTGGGGGACAGGGCCCTTTTAACGAGCAGTACTTC
TRBV28,few,TRBJ1-5,NA,CASSFPAGWLSNQPQHF,TGTGCCAGCAGTTTCCCCGCAGGGTGGTTGTCGAATCAGCCCCAGCATTTT
TRBV7-9,many,TRBJ2-1,NA,CASSFLYEQFF,TGTGCCAGCAGCTTCCTATATGAGCAGTTCTTC
TRBV20-1,NA,TRBJ1-1,NA,CSAREGYGTEAFF,TGCAGTGCTAGGGAGGGGTATGGCACTGAAGCTTTCTTT